Below, 11 T cell receptor beta chains from the same sample are listed, as sequenced in a study of blood T cell repertoires in COVID-19. Sequencing used immunoSEQ multiplex PCR; TCRdb keeps in-frame clones, though not all of them. Among 120,000 or so clones listed, about 83% were seen once. Sequenced sample: peripheral blood. These receptors all stem from a man aged 60 to 69 with acute or convalescent COVID-19.

In this sample, this clone turned up a few times. This sequence joins TRBV7-2 and TRBJ2-7; TRBD1 might be the D (8 bases). The V and J ends lost 6 bases and 5 bases respectively, with 17 bases between them. CDR1 SGHTA and CDR2 FQGNSA come from the germline V gene. This CDR3 has 14 residues. The CDR3 reads CASSEQGGNNEQYF. CDR3 nucleotides: TGTGCCAGCAGTGAACAGGGGGGGAACAACGAGCAGTACTTC.

The genes are TRBV9 and TRBJ2-5, with a possible D match to TRBD1 (6 bases). V was trimmed by 0 bases and J by 4 bases, leaving 13 bases between them. Germline V gives CDR1 SGDLS, CDR2 YYNGEE. The CDR3 consists of 15 residues. The CDR3 DNA follows: TGTGCCAGCAGCGTAGAGGGGGAGTATAGAGAGACCCAGTACTTC. The encoded protein is CASSVEGEYRETQYF.

This clone showed up just once. Here the CDR3 reads CASRDRGAFGYTF. DNA for the CDR3: TGTGCCAGTCGGGACAGGGGTGCTTTTGGCTACACCTTC. The chain carries TRBV5-6 and TRBJ1-2, with 10 bases aligning to TRBD1. Trimming took 8 bases from V and 7 from J; bases not matched to a gene: 8. The V gene's germline CDR1 is SGHDT and CDR2 YYEEEE. The CDR3 has 13 residues.

A few counts support this clone. This chain connects TRBV5-4 to TRBJ2-1, with 7 positions matching TRBD1. CDR1 and CDR2 from the germline V gene are SGHNT and YYREEE (reference sequence). There are 17 residues in the CDR3. Trimming at V came to 2 bases and at J to 2 bases, leaving 10 bases not matched to a gene. The CDR3 bases are TGTGCCAGCAGCTTAACAGGGGCGAGGGATGCCTACAATGAGCAGTTCTTC. Protein product: CASSLTGARDAYNEQFF.

The chain uses TRBV6-1 and TRBJ2-3; the D is unclear. CDR3 length: 14 residues. The V gene's germline CDR1 is MNHNS and CDR2 SASEGT. The V end lost 2 bases, the J end lost 1 base, and 7 bases lay between the germline ends. CDR3 in amino acids: CASSEFGGTDTQYF. The CDR3 DNA reads TGTGCCAGCAGTGAATTTGGAGGCACAGATACGCAGTATTTT.

V gene TRBV21-1 combines with J gene TRBJ2-3; the D call of TRBD1 is as the table states it, not checked on the DNA. TRBV21-1 is designated a pseudogene. The CDR3 length is 20 residues. The DNA of the CDR3 is TGTGCCAGCAGCCCTCTCGACAGGGACAGGGGGCGCAATTGGACAGATACGCAGTATTTT. Its translation is CASSPLDRDRGRNWTDTQYF.

V gene TRBV3-1 (or the pseudogene TRBV3-2) combines with J gene TRBJ2-1; 10 positions match TRBD2. Germline CDR1 reads LGHDT; CDR2 reads YNNKEL (reference sequence). This CDR3 is built from 15 residues. Germline trimming cut 0 bases from V and 12 bases from J; bases unmatched to any gene: 8. CDR3 nucleotides: TGTGCCAGCAGCCAAGATCAGGGAGCGGGAGGGGGGCAGTTCTTC. As protein: CASSQDQGAGGGQFF.

This rearrangement joins TRBV19 to TRBJ1-3, with a tentative D call TRBD1 (6 bases). Germline V gene sequence: CDR1 LNHDA, CDR2 SQIVND (reference sequence). The CDR3 consists of 15 residues. Trimming cost V 6 bases and J 2 bases, with 14 bases left between them. CDR3 in amino acids: CASRARGEPGNTIYF. For the CDR3, the DNA is TGTGCCAGTAGGGCCAGGGGAGAGCCTGGAAACACCATATATTTT.

This sequence joins TRBV20-1 and TRBJ2-5; 7 positions match TRBD2. Germline V gene sequence: CDR1 DFQATT, CDR2 SNEGSKA (reference sequence). Trimming at V came to 3 bases and at J to 0 bases, leaving 10 bases not matched to a gene. The CDR3 has 16 residues. CDR3 DNA: TGCAGTGCTAGTAGCAGCGGGATGGGGTACCAAGAGACCCAGTACTTC. As protein: CSASSSGMGYQETQYF.

The rearrangement joins TRBV28 to TRBJ2-5; a possible D gene is TRBD1 (5 bases). Germline CDR1 and CDR2: MDHEN and SYDVKM. Trimming removed 2 bases from V and 5 bases from J, with 12 bases in between. The CDR3 sequence is 14 residues long. The CDR3 region has the DNA TGTGCCAGCAGTTTACAAGGGGCCTGGGAGACCCAGTACTTC. Translated, it gives CASSLQGAWETQYF.

The chain uses TRBV12-3 or TRBV12-4 and TRBJ2-7, with D perhaps matching TRBD2 (6 bases). V shed 8 bases and J shed 0 bases, with 8 bases lying between them. The CDR3 runs 12 residues. Written as DNA, the CDR3 is TGTGCCAGCCTGGGACTCTCCTACGAGCAGTACTTC. The encoded protein is CASLGLSYEQYF.